The 9 T cell receptor beta chains below were found in one sample sequenced in a study of cytomegalovirus exposure and HLA in healthy donors. PCR amplification relied on 60 Vbeta primers (plus 13 Jbeta primers). Here immunoSEQ multiplex PCR was the method, and the copy in TCRdb shows in-frame clones only, minus some. The sample consists of over 250,000 clones, roughly 70% of them appearing once. Sequenced: PBMCs. The receptors derive from a female donor in good health and CMV-seronegative.

J is TRBJ2-2 and V is TRBV27, with D possibly TRBD1 on 6 matching bases. Germline V lookup: CDR1 MNHEY, CDR2 SMNVEV (reference sequence). V lost 6 bases, J lost 3 bases, and 14 bases lay in between. CDR3 length: 15 amino acids. This CDR3 is CASRHRTVYTGELFF. The CDR3 coding sequence is TGTGCCAGCAGGCACCGGACAGTTTACACCGGGGAGCTGTTTTTT.

This chain links TRBV4-2 with TRBJ2-2; D call uncertain. The CDR3 extends over 12 amino acids. Between the trimmed V and J ends, which lost 4 bases and 7 bases, there was a span of 7 bases. Germline V gene sequence: CDR1 LGHNA, CDR2 YNFKEQ. The CDR3 DNA sequence: TGTGCCAGCAGCCGCCCCGGCGGGGAGCTGTTTTTT. The encoded protein is CASSRPGGELFF.

This clone was counted once. The chain links TRBV6-5 to TRBJ2-5; D is perhaps TRBD1 (6 bases). Germline V CDR1 and CDR2: MNHEY, SVGAGI. Between the trimmed V and J ends, which lost 6 bases and 8 bases, there was a span of 16 bases. The CDR3 loop spans 13 amino acids. CDR3 sequence (DNA): TGTGCCAGCAGCACGGGGCAGGGGTCCACCCAGTACTTC. As protein: CASSTGQGSTQYF.

The CDR3 protein is CASSESTSGTSYF. The CDR3 bases are TGCGCCAGCAGTGAGTCGACTAGCGGGACTTCTTACTTC. The rearrangement uses TRBV10-1 and TRBJ2-5; 11 positions match TRBD2. J was trimmed by 14 bases and V by 0 bases; bases with no gene match: 5. The germline CDR1 and CDR2 sequences are WNHNN and SYGVQD (reference sequence). This CDR3 spans 13 amino acids.

This chain joins TRBV5-1 and TRBJ1-2; a weak D match, TRBD1 (5 bases). V was pared by 4 bases and J by 2 bases, with 15 bases between. The CDR3 consists of 15 residues. Per germline, CDR1 SGHRS and CDR2 YFSETQ. The CDR3: CASSGEGTANYGYTF. The CDR3 coding sequence is TGCGCCAGCAGCGGGGAGGGGACGGCAAACTATGGCTACACCTTC.

In this sample, this clone turned up a few times. The chain recombines TRBV7-8 with TRBJ2-7; 10 bases fit TRBD1. This CDR3 contains 16 residues. Trimming cost V 1 base and J 2 bases; bases outside gene matches: 5. The germline V gene encodes CDR1 SGHVS and CDR2 FQNEAQ. This CDR3 reads CASSLVWTGGTYEQYF. DNA of the CDR3: TGTGCCAGCAGCTTAGTTTGGACAGGGGGAACCTACGAGCAGTACTTC.

This clone turned up a few times. The J gene is TRBJ2-2, the V gene TRBV6-1; no definite D call. From germline, CDR1 is MNHNS and CDR2 SASEGT. The V gene lost 1 base and the J gene lost 5 bases, with 5 bases spanning the gap. The CDR3 extends over 13 amino acids. CDR3 coding DNA: TGTGCCAGCAGTGAAGTAGATACCGGGGAGCTGTTTTTT. It yields the protein CASSEVDTGELFF.

This chain uses TRBV5-1 with TRBJ1-1; 8 bases map to TRBD1. Trimming at V came to 4 bases and at J to 3 bases, leaving 11 bases not matched to a gene. The germline CDR1 and CDR2 sequences are SGHRS and YFSETQ. The CDR3 is made up of 16 amino acids. This CDR3 is CASSPRAGGEDTEAFF. The CDR3 DNA sequence: TGCGCCAGCAGCCCCCGTGCAGGGGGCGAGGACACTGAAGCTTTCTTT.

This clone was picked up a small number of times. The junction differs from germline at one of its ends, possibly a read error. The chain employs TRBV7-9 and TRBJ1-2; 7 nucleotides match TRBD1. The CDR3 has 16 amino acids. Germline V lookup: CDR1 SEHNR, CDR2 FQNEAQ (reference sequence). The CDR3 loop reads CSSSSDFTGDHSLYTF. CDR3 sequence (DNA): TGTTCCAGCAGTTCGGATTTTACAGGGGATCATTCTCTCTACACCTTC.